The next 21 T cell receptor beta chains were all read from a single sample in a study of T-cell reconstitution after alpha-beta-depleted transplantation in children. This sample's TCRbeta library carried unique molecular identifier barcodes. TCRdb passed the PCR reads through MiXCR, listing each CDR3 protein once. Of about 120,000 distinct CDR3 sequences listed, 10% were seen once; the top ten hold more than 7%. The starting material was PBMCs from the stem cell graft donor, obtained from the stem cell graft. Receptors originate from a human donor who donated a stem cell graft to a child with acute lymphoblastic leukemia.

As regards this clonotype: A much larger clone is a single base away; this may be a read error. The conserved closing phenylalanine or tryptophan is absent in this CDR3, likely reflecting a read error. The rearrangement uses TRBV30 and TRBJ1-1; D gene ambiguous. V dropped 3 bases and J dropped 5 bases, with 10 bases sitting between them. Germline values: CDR1 GTSNPN, CDR2 SVGIG (reference sequence). The CDR3 has 12 amino acids. The CDR3 loop reads CAWSPRFTEAFL. CDR3 in DNA: TGTGCCTGGAGCCCACGTTTTACTGAAGCTTTCTTG.

The table lists this clonotype with many counts. V and J are TRBV20-1 and TRBJ1-3, with D possibly being TRBD1 (6 bases). Germline CDR1 DFQATT, CDR2 SNEGSKA (reference sequence). Between the trimmed V and J ends, which lost 6 bases and 5 bases, there was a span of 17 bases. CDR3 size: 14 residues. The CDR3 nucleotides read TGCAGTGCCAAAGACAGGCTCTTAAGAAACACCATATATTTT. This encodes CSAKDRLLRNTIYF.

This clonotype was observed many times. The chain is built from TRBV4-3 and TRBJ2-5; TRBD2 agrees at 11 bases. J lost 4 bases, V lost 4 bases, and 2 bases had no gene match. CDR1 and CDR2 (germline): LGHNA, YSLEER. This CDR3 contains 14 residues. The CDR3 bases are TGCGCCAGCAGCCTTACTAGCGGGGGAGAGACCCAGTACTTC. This gives the protein CASSLTSGGETQYF.

This clonotype has a count of ten or more. The genes are TRBV29-1 and TRBJ2-7; 7 bases map to TRBD2. J gave up 5 bases and V 0 bases, and 7 bases lay outside the gene matches. Germline V gene lookup returns CDR1 SQVTM and CDR2 ANQGSEA. CDR3 length: 14 amino acids. The CDR3 loop reads CSVEDRVGRNEQYF. CDR3 nucleotide sequence: TGCAGCGTTGAAGATCGGGTCGGGAGGAACGAGCAGTACTTC.

This clonotype was seen more than once but under ten times. V is TRBV12-3 or TRBV12-4 and J is TRBJ2-1, with TRBD2 matching 13 bases. The ends lost 8 bases at V and 7 bases at J; junction bases unmatched: 8. The length of the CDR3 is 15 residues. As DNA, the CDR3 is TGTGCCAGCTTCCGAACTAGCGGGAGGGGGAATGAGCAGTTCTTC. Translating it yields CASFRTSGRGNEQFF.

This clonotype was seen repeatedly, ten times or more. The chain recombines TRBV7-6 with TRBJ1-5, with D hard to call. V was trimmed by 2 bases and J by 3 bases, leaving 8 bases between them. This CDR3 is built from 14 residues. Per the germline V gene, CDR1 is SGHVS and CDR2 is FNYEAQ. DNA of the CDR3: TGTGCCAGCAGCTTACGATCAGTCAATCAGCCCCAGCATTTT. Its translation is CASSLRSVNQPQHF.

Ten or more counts support this clonotype. V is TRBV7-6 and J is TRBJ2-7, with TRBD1 identical over 7 bases. This CDR3 spans 13 amino acids. Germline V gene data show CDR1 as SGHVS and CDR2 as FNYEAQ. J was trimmed by 7 bases and V by 5 bases; bases with no gene match: 8. The CDR3 sequence is CASSPQTGWEQYF. The CDR3, as DNA: TGTGCCAGCAGCCCGCAGACAGGGTGGGAGCAGTACTTC.

With respect to this clonotype: A much larger clone is a single base away; this may be a read error. The CDR3 sequence: CCARDQWTSGNTGELFF. CDR3 bases: TGCTGTGCTAGAGATCAATGGACTAGCGGAAACACCGGGGAGCTGTTTTTT. The V gene is TRBV20-1, the J gene TRBJ2-2, with 10 bases identical to TRBD2. Germline V CDR1 and CDR2: DFQATT, SNEGSKA (reference sequence). The CDR3 has 17 amino acids.

The table lists this clonotype with many counts. The rearrangement uses TRBV12-3 or TRBV12-4 and TRBJ1-6; 8 positions match TRBD1. Trimming cost V 5 bases and J 10 bases; bases outside gene matches: 13. This CDR3 contains 16 residues. The CDR3 spells CASSPRPPGQGSPLHF. CDR3 bases: TGTGCCAGCAGTCCCCGACCTCCCGGACAGGGCTCACCCCTCCACTTT.

In its sample, this clonotype was seen many times. The chain employs TRBV5-1 and TRBJ2-1; TRBD2 matches at 16 bases. The V and J ends lost 4 bases and 4 bases, in that order; junction bases with no gene match: 8. Germline CDR1 reads SGHRS; CDR2 reads YFSETQ. CDR3 length equals 18 residues. The CDR3 region is CASSHGTSGGAGYNEQFF. The DNA of the CDR3 is TGCGCCAGCAGCCACGGGACTAGCGGGGGGGCGGGGTACAATGAGCAGTTCTTC.

At least ten counts were recorded for this clonotype. The chain combines TRBV12-3 or TRBV12-4 with TRBJ2-5; weak D call: TRBD1 (6 bases). This CDR3 is 13 amino acids long. V was clipped by 5 bases and J by 0 bases, with 7 bases between them. CDR3 region: CASSGQYQETQYF. As DNA, the CDR3 is TGTGCCAGCAGTGGACAGTACCAAGAGACCCAGTACTTC.

This clonotype was observed many times. This chain joins TRBV6-2 or TRBV6-3 and TRBJ2-7, with 10 bases aligning to TRBD2. J gave up 7 bases and V 7 bases, and 10 bases lay outside the gene matches. This CDR3 spans 14 amino acids. Germline-derived CDR1 and CDR2 are MNHEY and SVGEGT. CDR3 in DNA: TGTGCCAGCACCGGACTAGCGGACGCGGGTGAGCAGTACTTC. Its translation: CASTGLADAGEQYF.

This clonotype has ten or more counts. The chain links TRBV29-1 to TRBJ2-7, with D possibly matching TRBD2 (6 bases). The CDR3 totals 13 residues. CDR1 is SQVTM, CDR2 ANQGSEA, per germline. The V end lost 6 bases, the J end lost 0 bases, and 12 bases lay between the germline ends. Written as DNA, the CDR3 is TGCAGCGTCTCGCGGGGCAGCTCCTACGAGCAGTACTTC. Its protein product is CSVSRGSSYEQYF.

Ten or more counts support this clonotype. The chain employs TRBV5-6 and TRBJ2-6, with D perhaps TRBD2 (6 bases). Germline CDR1 reads SGHDT; CDR2 reads YYEEEE. This CDR3 spans 17 amino acids. The germline V and J ends were trimmed by 0 bases and 0 bases, with 10 bases remaining between them. For the CDR3, the DNA is TGTGCCAGCAGCTTGGGGGGAGGCCTCTCTGGGGCCAACGTCCTGACTTTC. It is translated as CASSLGGGLSGANVLTF.

This clonotype was seen ten or more times. The gene calls are TRBV14 and TRBJ1-2; D ambiguous. From germline, CDR1 is SGHDN and CDR2 FVKESK. Trimming took off 4 bases at V and 2 bases at J, with 11 bases between the two ends. The CDR3 has 14 residues. The CDR3 bases are TGTGCCAGCAGCCCCCAGCGGACGAACTATGGCTACACCTTC. This translates into CASSPQRTNYGYTF. Based on the CDR3 plus reference TRBV14 and TRBJ1-2, the full variable domain is EAGVTQFPSHSVIEKGQTVTLRCDPISGHDNLYWYRRVMGKEIKFLLHFVKESKQDESGMPNNRFLAERTGGTYSTLKVQPAELEDSGVYFCASSPQRTNYGYTFGSGTRLTVV.

This clonotype has ten or more counts. This chain joins TRBV18 and TRBJ2-6; D uncertain. Germline assignment: CDR1 KGHSH and CDR2 LQKENI. The CDR3 loop spans 13 amino acids. Trimming took 6 bases from V and 2 from J, leaving 5 bases between them. CDR3 loop: CASSATGANVLTF. The CDR3 coding sequence is TGTGCCAGCTCGGCAACTGGGGCCAACGTCCTGACTTTC.

This clonotype was observed at least ten times. J is TRBJ2-7 and V is TRBV6-6; the D call may be TRBD1 or TRBD2 (7 bases each). The CDR3 has 13 residues. Germline loops: CDR1 MNHNY, CDR2 SVGAGI (reference sequence). Trimming cost V 8 bases and J 2 bases, with 13 bases left between them. The CDR3 DNA sequence: TGTGCCAGCGGACTAGACAGGGCCTACGAGCAGTACTTC. Its translation is CASGLDRAYEQYF.

The V gene is TRBV6-4, the J gene TRBJ2-3, with D perhaps matching TRBD2 (5 bases). The ends were cut back, 3 bases at V and 5 bases at J, with 12 bases in the middle. This CDR3 contains 14 residues. The germline CDR1 and CDR2 sequences are MRHNA and SNTAGT. This CDR3 is CASSDWAEGDTQYF. In DNA form, the CDR3 reads TGTGCCAGCAGTGATTGGGCAGAGGGAGATACGCAGTATTTT.

Many counts were recorded for this clonotype. The genes are TRBV20-1 and TRBJ2-4, with 10 bases aligning to TRBD2. The V segment lost 0 bases and the J segment 0 bases; nucleotides outside the gene matches: 8. Germline V lookup: CDR1 DFQATT, CDR2 SNEGSKA (reference sequence). The CDR3 has 18 residues. CDR3 region: CSARDWAASGGAKNIQYF. CDR3 DNA sequence: TGCAGTGCTAGAGATTGGGCGGCTAGCGGGGGAGCCAAAAACATTCAGTACTTC.

This clonotype was detected ten times or more. The chain is built from TRBV12-3 or TRBV12-4 and TRBJ1-2, with 10 bases aligning to TRBD1. The CDR3 runs to 13 residues. The V gene end was trimmed by 5 bases and the J gene end by 6 bases; junction bases not matched to a gene: 3. The CDR3 nucleotides are TGTGCCAGCAGTCCGACAGGGGGCCATGGCTACACCTTC. This codes for CASSPTGGHGYTF.

This clonotype has at least ten counts. The rearrangement uses TRBV20-1 and TRBJ2-2; weak D call: TRBD1 (6 bases). Germline-derived CDR1 and CDR2 are DFQATT and SNEGSKA (reference sequence). CDR3 size: 15 residues. Deletions cut 5 bases from V and 1 base from J, with 14 bases between. CDR3 sequence: CSASRGHLNTGELFF. For the CDR3, the DNA is TGCAGTGCTTCGAGGGGACACCTGAACACCGGGGAGCTGTTTTTT.